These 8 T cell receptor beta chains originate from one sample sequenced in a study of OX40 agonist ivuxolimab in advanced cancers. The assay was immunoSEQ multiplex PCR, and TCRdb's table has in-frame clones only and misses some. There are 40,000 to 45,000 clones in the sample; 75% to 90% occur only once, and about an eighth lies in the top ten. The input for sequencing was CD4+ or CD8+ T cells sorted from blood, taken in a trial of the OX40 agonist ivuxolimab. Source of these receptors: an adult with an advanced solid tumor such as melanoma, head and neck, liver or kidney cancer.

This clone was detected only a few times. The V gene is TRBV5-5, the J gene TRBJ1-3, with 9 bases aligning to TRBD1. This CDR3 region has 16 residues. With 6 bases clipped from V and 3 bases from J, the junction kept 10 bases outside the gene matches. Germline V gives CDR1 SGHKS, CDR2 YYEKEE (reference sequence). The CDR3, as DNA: TGTGCCAGCACCCCTTGGACAGGGGTCTTTGGAAACACCATATATTTT. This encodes CASTPWTGVFGNTIYF.

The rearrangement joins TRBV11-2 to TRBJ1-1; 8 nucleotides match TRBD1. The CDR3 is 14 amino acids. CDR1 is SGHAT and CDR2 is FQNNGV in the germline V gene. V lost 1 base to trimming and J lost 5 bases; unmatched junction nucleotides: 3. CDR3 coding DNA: TGTGCCAGCAGCTTAGGCCAGGGGGCTACTGAAGCTTTCTTT. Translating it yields CASSLGQGATEAFF.

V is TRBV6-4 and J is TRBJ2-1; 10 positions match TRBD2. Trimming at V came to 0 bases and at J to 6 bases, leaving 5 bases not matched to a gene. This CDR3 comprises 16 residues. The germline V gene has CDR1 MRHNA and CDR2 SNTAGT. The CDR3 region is CASSDSVGLAANEQFF. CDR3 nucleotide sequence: TGTGCCAGCAGTGACTCGGTCGGACTAGCGGCCAATGAGCAGTTCTTC.

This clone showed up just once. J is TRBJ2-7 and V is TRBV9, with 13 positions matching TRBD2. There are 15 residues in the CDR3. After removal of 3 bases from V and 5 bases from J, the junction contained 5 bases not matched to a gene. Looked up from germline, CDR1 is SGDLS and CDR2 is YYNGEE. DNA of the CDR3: TGTGCCAGCAGCGCGTGGACTAGCGGGAGCCACGAGCAGTACTTC. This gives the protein CASSAWTSGSHEQYF.

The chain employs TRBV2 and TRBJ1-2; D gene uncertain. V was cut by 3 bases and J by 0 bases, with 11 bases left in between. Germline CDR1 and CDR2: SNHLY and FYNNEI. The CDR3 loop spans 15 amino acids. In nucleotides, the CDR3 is TGTGCCAGCAGTGACCGTTGGTCAGCTAACTATGGCTACACCTTC. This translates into CASSDRWSANYGYTF.

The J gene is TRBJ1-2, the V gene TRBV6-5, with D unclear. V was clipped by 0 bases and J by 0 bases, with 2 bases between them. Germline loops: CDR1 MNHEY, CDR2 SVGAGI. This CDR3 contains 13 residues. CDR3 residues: CASSYSANYGYTF. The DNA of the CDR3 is TGTGCCAGCAGTTACTCTGCTAACTATGGCTACACCTTC.

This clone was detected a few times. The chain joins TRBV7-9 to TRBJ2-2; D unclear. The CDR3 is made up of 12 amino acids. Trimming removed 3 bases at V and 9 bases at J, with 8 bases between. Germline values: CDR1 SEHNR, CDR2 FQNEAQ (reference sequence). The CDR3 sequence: CASSLNKRELFF. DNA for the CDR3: TGTGCCAGCAGCTTGAATAAGAGGGAGCTGTTTTTT.

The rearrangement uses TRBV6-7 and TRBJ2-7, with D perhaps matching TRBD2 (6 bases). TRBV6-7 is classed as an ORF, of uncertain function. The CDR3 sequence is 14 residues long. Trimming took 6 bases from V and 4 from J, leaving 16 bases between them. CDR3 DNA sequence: TGTGCCAGCAGCCCTAGACTAGTAGGGTACGAGCAGTACTTC. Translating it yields CASSPRLVGYEQYF.